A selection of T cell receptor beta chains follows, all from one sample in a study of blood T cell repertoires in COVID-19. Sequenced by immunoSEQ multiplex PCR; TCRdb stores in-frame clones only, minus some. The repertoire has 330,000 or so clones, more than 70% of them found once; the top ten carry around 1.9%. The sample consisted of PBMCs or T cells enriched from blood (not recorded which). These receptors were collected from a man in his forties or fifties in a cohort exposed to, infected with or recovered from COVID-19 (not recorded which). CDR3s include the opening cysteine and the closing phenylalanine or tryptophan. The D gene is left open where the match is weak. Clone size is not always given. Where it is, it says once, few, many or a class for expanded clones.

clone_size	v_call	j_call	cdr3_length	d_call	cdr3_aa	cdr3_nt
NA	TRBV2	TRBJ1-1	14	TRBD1	CASRGTGGITEAFF	TGTGCCAGCAGGGGTACAGGGGGCATTACTGAAGCTTTCTTT
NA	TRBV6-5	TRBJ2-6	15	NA	CASSYSGSGANVLTF	TGTGCCAGCAGTTACTCGGGGAGTGGGGCCAACGTCCTGACTTTC
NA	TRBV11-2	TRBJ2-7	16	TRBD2	CASSLISGRVSYEQYF	TGTGCCAGCAGCTTAATTAGCGGGAGGGTCTCCTACGAGCAGTACTTC
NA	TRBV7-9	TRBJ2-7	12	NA	CASMGGTYEQYF	TGTGCCAGCATGGGAGGAACCTACGAGCAGTACTTC
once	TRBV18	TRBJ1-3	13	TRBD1	CASSDRVGNTIYF	TGTGCCAGCTCAGACAGGGTTGGAAACACCATATATTTT
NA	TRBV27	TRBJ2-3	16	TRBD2	CASSPGLAPSTDTQYF	TGTGCCAGCAGTCCGGGACTAGCACCGAGCACAGATACGCAGTATTTT
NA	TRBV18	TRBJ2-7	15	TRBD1	CASSPTGQGGYEQYF	TGTGCCAGCTCGCCCACCGGACAGGGGGGATACGAGCAGTACTTC
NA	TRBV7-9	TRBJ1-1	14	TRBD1	CASSLGDRDTEAFF	TGTGCCAGCAGCTTAGGGGACAGAGACACTGAAGCTTTCTTT
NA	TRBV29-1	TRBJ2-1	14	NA	CSVERQGPYNEQFF	TGCAGCGTTGAAAGGCAGGGGCCCTACAATGAGCAGTTCTTC
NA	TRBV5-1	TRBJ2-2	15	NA	CASTSGETNTGELFF	TGCGCCAGCACTTCGGGGGAGACGAACACCGGGGAGCTGTTTTTT
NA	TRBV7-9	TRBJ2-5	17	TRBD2	CASSSPRTSGSGETQYF	TGTGCCAGCAGCTCCCCCCGGACTAGCGGGAGTGGGGAGACCCAGTACTTC
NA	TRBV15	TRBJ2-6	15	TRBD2	CATRAGVAGANVLTF	TGTGCCACCAGAGCGGGAGTAGCTGGGGCCAACGTCCTGACTTTC
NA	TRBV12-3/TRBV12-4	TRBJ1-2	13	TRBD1	CASSLSRGNGYTF	TGTGCCAGCAGTTTATCCAGGGGGAATGGCTACACCTTC
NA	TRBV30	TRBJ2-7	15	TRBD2	CAWSFTSGLAYEQYF	TGTGCCTGGAGTTTTACTAGCGGGTTGGCCTACGAGCAGTACTTC
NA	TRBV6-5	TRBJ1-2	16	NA	CASSYSVPGVGYGYTF	TGTGCCAGCAGTTACTCGGTTCCAGGGGTGGGGTATGGCTACACCTTC
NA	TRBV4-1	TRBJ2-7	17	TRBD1	CASSQVLRQGTRDEQYF	TGCGCCAGCAGCCAGGTTCTAAGACAGGGGACTCGGGACGAGCAGTACTTC
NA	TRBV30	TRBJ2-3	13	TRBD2	CAWTHLAGAASYF	TGTGCCTGGACCCACTTAGCGGGAGCAGCGTCGTATTTT
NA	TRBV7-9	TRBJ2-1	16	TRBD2	CASSANLAAPYNEQFF	TGTGCCAGCAGCGCCAATCTAGCGGCGCCCTACAATGAGCAGTTCTTC
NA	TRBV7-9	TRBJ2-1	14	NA	CASTSLGAYNEQFF	TGTGCCAGCACCTCGCTAGGGGCCTACAATGAGCAGTTCTTC
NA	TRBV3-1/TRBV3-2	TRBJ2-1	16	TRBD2	CASSQQRETTFNEQFF	TGTGCCAGCAGCCAGCAGCGGGAGACGACATTCAATGAGCAGTTCTTC
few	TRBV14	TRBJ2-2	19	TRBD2	CASSPDSLAGPLPAGELFF	TGTGCCAGCAGCCCGGACAGCCTAGCGGGACCACTCCCCGCCGGGGAGCTGTTTTTT
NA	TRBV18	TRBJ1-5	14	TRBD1	CASTDRGGNQPQHF	TGTGCCAGCACGGACAGGGGTGGCAATCAGCCCCAGCATTTT
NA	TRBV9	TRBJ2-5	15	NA	CASSVGLVRKETQYF	TGTGCCAGCAGCGTAGGACTAGTGCGGAAAGAGACCCAGTACTTC
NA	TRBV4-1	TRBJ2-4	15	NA	CASSQEPGAKNIQYF	TGCGCCAGCAGCCAAGAACCGGGGGCCAAAAACATTCAGTACTTC
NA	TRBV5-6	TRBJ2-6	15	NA	CASSLWGPGANVLTF	TGTGCCAGCAGCTTGTGGGGGCCTGGGGCCAACGTCCTGACTTTC